This TCR beta chain was retrieved from a study of blood T cell repertoires in COVID-19. Overall study: The samples span acute and convalescent COVID-19 from the United States, Italy and Spain.

Germline CDR1 and CDR2: SQVTM and ANQGSEA. J gave up 2 bases and V 6 bases, and 4 bases lay outside the gene matches. The CDR3 sequence is 12 residues long. Profiled with immunoSEQ multiplex PCR; TCRdb holds only in-frame clones, not every one. The data contain some 510,000 clones, roughly 90% of them singletons. Clinical history reported by participants formed the basis on which cohorts were assigned. The chain combines TRBV29-1 with TRBJ2-7; 7 bases align to TRBD1. Material: PBMCs or T cells enriched from blood (not recorded which). This receptor was taken from a woman aged 40 to 50 who had recovered from COVID-19. DNA of the CDR3: TGCAGCGTGACTGGGACAGCCTACGAGCAGTACTTC. Encoded protein: CSVTGTAYEQYF.